A single sample is the source of the 25 T cell receptor beta chains below, sequenced in a study of blood T cell repertoires in COVID-19. Method: immunoSEQ multiplex PCR; TCRdb's copy keeps in-frame clones and lacks some. The sample yields 200,000 to 300,000 clones, roughly 88% seen once. Sequenced: peripheral blood. These receptors all come from a man aged 40-49 years with acute or convalescent COVID-19.

This chain connects TRBV7-9 to TRBJ2-7; the match to TRBD1 covers 7 bases. The CDR3 length is 15 residues. Germline V gene sequence: CDR1 SEHNR, CDR2 FQNEAQ (reference sequence). The V segment lost 5 bases and the J segment 4 bases; nucleotides outside the gene matches: 11. CDR3 sequence reads: CASSRLDGQAYEQYF. CDR3 coding DNA: TGTGCCAGCAGCCGATTGGACGGACAGGCTTACGAGCAGTACTTC.

This clone was counted many times. Additional DNA sequences in this sample encode the identical CDR3. The genes are TRBV5-1 and TRBJ2-7; 7 bases map to TRBD1. This CDR3 has 13 amino acids. Looked up from germline, CDR1 is SGHRS and CDR2 is YFSETQ. V dropped 3 bases and J dropped 7; count of bases not matched to a gene: 7. CDR3 protein: CASSSTGFGEQYF. The CDR3 coding sequence is TGCGCCAGCAGCTCGACAGGGTTCGGTGAGCAGTACTTC.

The genes are TRBV3-1 (or the pseudogene TRBV3-2) and TRBJ2-1; 9 bases match TRBD1. Trimming at V came to 1 base and at J to 2 bases, leaving 6 bases not matched to a gene. The CDR3 has 17 amino acids. The germline gives CDR1 LGHDT, CDR2 YNNKEL (reference sequence). In DNA form, the CDR3 reads TGTGCCAGCAGCCAAGTCCCCGGGACAGGGACCTACAATGAGCAGTTCTTC. As protein: CASSQVPGTGTYNEQFF.

J is TRBJ2-1 and V is TRBV5-1; TRBD2 matches at 11 bases. The CDR3 loop spans 18 amino acids. The V and J ends lost 3 bases and 0 bases, in that order; junction bases with no gene match: 8. CDR1 is SGHRS, CDR2 YFSETQ, per germline. The CDR3 loop is CASSWKRLAGLSYNEQFF. The DNA of the CDR3 is TGCGCCAGCAGCTGGAAGCGACTAGCGGGACTCTCCTACAATGAGCAGTTCTTC. Together with reference TRBV5-1 and TRBJ2-1, the CDR3 gives the full variable domain: KAGVTQTPRYLIKTRGQQVTLSCSPISGHRSVSWYQQTPGQGLQFLFEYFSETQRNKGNFPGRFSGRQFSNSRSEMNVSTLELGDSALYLCASSWKRLAGLSYNEQFFGPGTRLTVL.

This chain joins TRBV29-1 and TRBJ1-2; 7 bases are a match to TRBD1. Looked up from germline, CDR1 is SQVTM and CDR2 is ANQGSEA. V dropped 7 bases and J dropped 7; count of bases not matched to a gene: 9. CDR3 size: 12 residues. This CDR3 is CSASTGLRGYTF. CDR3 nucleotides: TGCAGCGCCTCGACAGGGCTTCGTGGCTACACCTTC.

V and J are TRBV6-5 and TRBJ2-7, with 7 bases identical to TRBD1. In germline, CDR1 is MNHEY, CDR2 SVGAGI. This CDR3 contains 15 residues. Trimming at V came to 7 bases and at J to 2 bases, leaving 11 bases not matched to a gene. CDR3 sequence (DNA): TGTGCCAGCACCAAAGAGACAGGGTCGCCCTACGAGCAGTACTTC. This gives the protein CASTKETGSPYEQYF.

The chain recombines TRBV2 with TRBJ2-1; TRBD2 might be the D (5 bases). Germline-derived CDR1 and CDR2 are SNHLY and FYNNEI. The CDR3 loop spans 12 amino acids. V was pared by 5 bases and J by 11 bases, with 13 bases between. CDR3 region: CASSTLGGKQFF. CDR3 coding DNA: TGTGCCAGCAGTACCCTTGGAGGAAAGCAGTTCTTC.

V is TRBV2 and J is TRBJ1-2; possibly TRBD1 for D (5 bases). Germline CDR1 and CDR2: SNHLY and FYNNEI. Trimming took 3 bases from V and 13 from J, leaving 18 bases between them. The CDR3 is 13 amino acids. The CDR3 bases are TGTGCCAGCAGTGATGTTATAGTGGGGGGATTCACCTTC. Translated: CASSDVIVGGFTF.

V usage is TRBV5-1 and J usage is TRBJ2-2; 9 bases match TRBD1. V was pared by 0 bases and J by 3 bases, with 3 bases of the junction left unmatched. The CDR3 runs to 16 residues. The V gene's germline CDR1 is SGHRS and CDR2 YFSETQ. As DNA, the CDR3 is TGCGCCAGCAGCTTGGGGGACAGGGCCGACACCGGGGAGCTGTTTTTT. Residues: CASSLGDRADTGELFF.

The CDR3 loop reads CASSLAGLAGGNEQFF. CDR3 nucleotide sequence: TGCGCCAGCAGCTTGGCCGGACTAGCGGGTGGGAATGAGCAGTTCTTC. The rearrangement uses TRBV5-1 and TRBJ2-1, with TRBD2 matching 11 bases. CDR1 and CDR2 from the germline V gene are SGHRS and YFSETQ. The CDR3 contains 16 residues. Unmatched junction bases numbered 6, after V lost 0 bases and J lost 7 bases.

CDR3 DNA sequence: TGTGCCAGCAGTTACGGGATCAATCAGCCCCAGCATTTT. This encodes CASSYGINQPQHF. The chain is built from TRBV12-1 and TRBJ1-5. TRBV12-1 is given as a pseudogene. The CDR3 is 13 residues long.

The chain is built from TRBV19 and TRBJ1-1; D is unclear. Germline V lookup: CDR1 LNHDA, CDR2 SQIVND (reference sequence). V lost 4 bases, J lost 3 bases, and 3 bases lay in between. CDR3 length equals 11 residues. Here the CDR3 DNA reads TGTGCCAGTAGTACTGACACTGAAGCTTTCTTT. Translating it yields CASSTDTEAFF.

The chain employs TRBV27 and TRBJ1-4; D not resolved. V dropped 3 bases and J dropped 5 bases, with 10 bases sitting between them. Looked up from germline, CDR1 is MNHEY and CDR2 is SMNVEV (reference sequence). This CDR3 contains 14 residues. The CDR3 bases are TGTGCCAGCAGTTTTGATCGCGGAAATGAAAAACTGTTTTTT. Translating it yields CASSFDRGNEKLFF.

In its sample, this clone was seen a few times. J is TRBJ1-3 and V is TRBV6-5; 9 nucleotides agree with TRBD1. The J segment lost 3 bases and the V segment lost 7 bases, leaving 4 bases of the junction unmatched. CDR1 and CDR2 (germline): MNHEY, SVGAGI. This CDR3 has 14 residues. The CDR3, as DNA: TGTGCCAGCACTATGGACAGGGGTGGAAACACCATATATTTT. Translation: CASTMDRGGNTIYF.

This chain joins TRBV10-3 and TRBJ1-1; D not resolved. Germline lookup yields CDR1 ENHRY and CDR2 SYGVKD. CDR3 length: 14 amino acids. The V gene lost 5 bases and the J gene lost 0 bases, with 10 bases spanning the gap. The CDR3 sequence: CAISIGEMNTEAFF. The CDR3 coding sequence is TGTGCCATCAGTATCGGGGAAATGAACACTGAAGCTTTCTTT.

This clone appeared a single time. The rearrangement links TRBV27 to TRBJ1-2, with no clear D. CDR1 is MNHEY and CDR2 is SMNVEV in the germline V gene (reference sequence). The CDR3 extends over 13 amino acids. V lost 4 bases to trimming and J lost 8 bases, with 14 bases between them. CDR3 amino acids: CASSSFGQNGYTF. The DNA for the CDR3 is TGTGCCAGCAGTTCCTTTGGCCAGAACGGCTACACCTTC.

The chain recombines TRBV7-9 with TRBJ2-1; perhaps TRBD2 as D (5 bases). The CDR3 runs to 14 residues. Trimming left V 1 base short and J 6 bases short, with 10 bases between. Germline V lookup: CDR1 SEHNR, CDR2 FQNEAQ (reference sequence). CDR3: CASSLVEGPNEQFF. In DNA, the CDR3 is TGTGCCAGCAGCTTAGTTGAGGGCCCCAATGAGCAGTTCTTC.

The rearrangement links TRBV3-1 (or the pseudogene TRBV3-2) to TRBJ1-1; possibly TRBD1 for D (6 bases). The CDR3 sequence is 15 residues long. The ends were cut back, 1 base at V and 1 base at J, with 10 bases in the middle. CDR1 and CDR2 from the germline V gene are LGHDT and YNNKEL (reference sequence). The CDR3: CASSQVVRGNTEAFF. The CDR3 nucleotides read TGTGCCAGCAGCCAAGTTGTCAGGGGGAACACTGAAGCTTTCTTT.

V usage is TRBV19 and J usage is TRBJ1-5; D is unresolved. The CDR3 totals 14 residues. CDR1 is LNHDA, CDR2 SQIVND, per germline (reference sequence). V was clipped by 3 bases and J by 6 bases, with 12 bases between them. The CDR3 region is CASSMWREAQPQHF. CDR3 DNA: TGTGCCAGTAGTATGTGGAGGGAAGCTCAGCCCCAGCATTTT.

V is TRBV28 and J is TRBJ1-5, with D unresolved. Per the germline V gene, CDR1 is MDHEN and CDR2 is SYDVKM. V lost 6 bases, J lost 2 bases, and 11 bases lay in between. This CDR3 contains 14 residues. Written as DNA, the CDR3 is TGTGCCAGCAGCCCCAGTATGGGCAATCAGCCCCAGCATTTT. Translating gives CASSPSMGNQPQHF. The full variable domain, in which reference TRBV28 and TRBJ1-5 provide the parts outside the CDR3, is DVKVTQSSRYLVKRTGEKVFLECVQDMDHENMFWYRQDPGLGLRLIYFSYDVKMKEKGDIPEGYSVSREKKERFSLILESASTNQTSMYLCASSPSMGNQPQHFGDGTRLSIL.

The V and J genes are TRBV7-9 and TRBJ2-1, with 7 positions matching TRBD2. Looked up from germline, CDR1 is SEHNR and CDR2 is FQNEAQ (reference sequence). The CDR3 spans 16 residues. J was trimmed by 10 bases and V by 2 bases; bases with no gene match: 14. CDR3 nucleotide sequence: TGTGCCAGCAGCTTAAGCCCCTCCCTAGCGGTCGAAGAGCAGTTCTTC. Translation: CASSLSPSLAVEEQFF.

J is TRBJ1-5 and V is TRBV30; 8 positions match TRBD1. Looked up from germline, CDR1 is GTSNPN and CDR2 is SVGIG (reference sequence). After removal of 0 bases from V and 4 bases from J, the junction contained 17 bases not matched to a gene. This CDR3 comprises 19 residues. Here the CDR3 reads CAWSVLPELGQEGNQPQHF. The CDR3 DNA reads TGTGCCTGGAGTGTACTTCCCGAATTGGGACAGGAGGGAAATCAGCCCCAGCATTTT.

This chain connects TRBV5-4 to TRBJ1-2; 7 bases are a match to TRBD1. The V and J ends lost 3 bases and 8 bases, in that order; junction bases with no gene match: 10. CDR3 length: 14 residues. From germline, CDR1 is SGHNT and CDR2 YYREEE (reference sequence). The CDR3 nucleotides are TGTGCCAGCAGCTCCTCTGACAGGGCCTGGGGCTACACCTTC. Translated: CASSSSDRAWGYTF. Full variable domain (rest looked up from reference TRBV5-4 and TRBJ1-2): ETGVTQSPTHLIKTRGQQVTLRCSSQSGHNTVSWYQQALGQGPQFIFQYYREEENGRGNFPPRFSGLQFPNYSSELNVNALELDDSALYLCASSSSDRAWGYTFGSGTRLTVV.

The chain carries TRBV7-9 and TRBJ1-1; 7 bases map to TRBD1. The CDR3 has 15 amino acids. V shed 4 bases, J shed 4 bases, and the junction held 9 bases outside the gene matches. In germline, CDR1 is SEHNR, CDR2 FQNEAQ (reference sequence). CDR3 bases: TGTGCCAGCAGCTGGGACAGCGCCCTAGGCACTGAAGCTTTCTTT. Encoded protein: CASSWDSALGTEAFF. Together with reference TRBV7-9 and TRBJ1-1, the CDR3 gives the full variable domain: DTGVSQNPRHKITKRGQNVTFRCDPISEHNRLYWYRQTLGQGPEFLTYFQNEAQLEKSRLLSDRFSAERPKGSFSTLEIQRTEQGDSAMYLCASSWDSALGTEAFFGQGTRLTVV.

CDR3: CASSPQGGSIYEQYF. CDR3 sequence (DNA): TGTGCCAGCTCACCCCAGGGGGGTAGTATCTACGAGCAGTACTTC. This chain uses TRBV18 with TRBJ2-7; a weak D match, TRBD1 (7 bases). V was clipped by 3 bases and J by 3 bases, with 15 bases between them. Germline loops: CDR1 KGHSH, CDR2 LQKENI. The CDR3 is 15 residues long. The variable domain in full, with the rest retrieved from reference TRBV18 and TRBJ2-7, is NAGVMQNPRHLVRRRGQEARLRCSPMKGHSHVYWYRQLPEEGLKFMVYLQKENIIDESGMPKERFSAEFPKEGPSILRIQQVVRGDSAAYFCASSPQGGSIYEQYFGPGTRLTVT.